The 25 T cell receptor beta chains given below trace back to one sample, sequenced in a study of blood T cell repertoires in COVID-19 (dated by TCRdb to 2020 to 2022). Library creation used the immunoSEQ multiplex PCR assay. TCRdb carries this immuneACCESS record with in-frame sequences only. Its versions omit some clonotypes, under half of them owing to an unresolved V gene in the studies checked, with the rest unexplained. The sample contains 55,000 to 65,000 clones, roughly 79% of them found a single time. The biggest ten clones account for 3.5% of the sample. Specimen: peripheral blood. These receptors were collected from a man in his 60s with acute or convalescent COVID-19.

The chain is built from TRBV11-2 and TRBJ1-1; the match to TRBD1 covers 9 bases. From germline, CDR1 is SGHAT and CDR2 FQNNGV. V gave up 2 bases and J gave up 4 bases; unmatched junction bases: 2. The CDR3 spans 14 residues. The CDR3 spells CASSLTGGVTEAFF. CDR3 DNA sequence: TGTGCCAGCAGCTTAACAGGGGGCGTCACTGAAGCTTTCTTT.

In DNA, the CDR3 is TGTGCCAGCAGAGCACAGGGGGCGGGCAGCGACTATGGCTACACCTTC. It yields the protein CASRAQGAGSDYGYTF. The V call is TRBV2, the J call TRBJ1-2, with 9 positions matching TRBD1. CDR1 SNHLY and CDR2 FYNNEI come from the germline V gene. V shed 6 bases and J 3 bases; nucleotides not matched to a gene: 11. The CDR3 loop spans 16 amino acids.

This chain connects TRBV7-2 to TRBJ1-1; D is unclear. This CDR3 contains 16 residues. Between the trimmed V and J ends, which lost 6 bases and 6 bases, there was a span of 23 bases. Germline assignment: CDR1 SGHTA and CDR2 FQGNSA. CDR3 loop: CASRRSRSPQTAEAFF. CDR3 bases: TGTGCCAGCAGGCGGTCTCGGAGCCCTCAAACTGCTGAAGCTTTCTTT.

The rearrangement links TRBV6-1 to TRBJ1-1; 8 positions agree with TRBD1. Germline CDR1 MNHNS, CDR2 SASEGT. V shed 1 base and J 11 bases; nucleotides not matched to a gene: 12. This CDR3 is 15 amino acids long. CDR3 residues: CASSEGFQGAKVAFF. Written as DNA, the CDR3 is TGTGCCAGCAGTGAAGGGTTTCAGGGGGCGAAGGTGGCTTTCTTT.

This clone was observed at least ten times. The chain employs TRBV19 and TRBJ2-2, with 7 bases fitting TRBD2. The germline V gene has CDR1 LNHDA and CDR2 SQIVND (reference sequence). The ends lost 3 bases at V and 2 bases at J; junction bases unmatched: 12. This CDR3 spans 18 amino acids. CDR3 in amino acids: CASSMTRRGRPNTGELFF. The DNA for the CDR3 is TGTGCCAGTAGTATGACAAGGCGGGGGAGACCTAACACCGGGGAGCTGTTTTTT.

V is TRBV29-1 and J is TRBJ1-2; 8 nucleotides agree with TRBD1. This CDR3 has 14 amino acids. Germline V gene data show CDR1 as SQVTM and CDR2 as ANQGSEA. Losses at the gene ends were 6 bases for V and 1 base for J; bases not matched to a gene: 7. Written as DNA, the CDR3 is TGCAGCGTCATTGACAGGGGAGTTAACTATGGCTACACCTTC. Amino acids: CSVIDRGVNYGYTF.

The chain links TRBV4-1 to TRBJ1-3; the match to TRBD1 covers 8 bases. The trim removed 2 bases at V and 5 bases at J, leaving 20 bases unmatched. CDR3 size: 20 residues. Germline V gene lookup returns CDR1 MGHRA and CDR2 YSYEKL. The CDR3 bases are TGCGCCAGCAGCCAACAGGGGATAGACAGGGGCAAACTATCGAGAAACACCATATATTTT. It specifies CASSQQGIDRGKLSRNTIYF.

The chain employs TRBV2 and TRBJ1-1; a weak D match, TRBD1 (5 bases). Germline assignment: CDR1 SNHLY and CDR2 FYNNEI. This CDR3 has 14 residues. V shed 9 bases and J shed 8 bases, with 22 bases lying between them. The CDR3 sequence is CASGPQMGGGEAFF. The DNA of the CDR3 is TGTGCCAGTGGGCCGCAAATGGGGGGAGGAGAAGCTTTCTTT.

This chain links TRBV27 with TRBJ1-2; 9 bases line up with TRBD1. Germline V gene sequence: CDR1 MNHEY, CDR2 SMNVEV (reference sequence). Germline trimming cut 2 bases from V and 6 bases from J; bases unmatched to any gene: 4. This CDR3 has 14 amino acids. The CDR3 region is CASSLATGGDGYTF. In DNA form, the CDR3 reads TGTGCCAGCAGTTTAGCGACAGGGGGAGATGGCTACACCTTC.

V gene TRBV6-1 combines with J gene TRBJ2-1; 7 bases are shared with TRBD2. The J segment lost 7 bases and the V segment lost 1 base, leaving 4 bases of the junction unmatched. CDR1 and CDR2 (germline): MNHNS, SASEGT. The CDR3 has 14 amino acids. As DNA, the CDR3 is TGTGCCAGCAGTGAAGAGGCGGGGGAAAATGAGCAGTTCTTC. Translated, it gives CASSEEAGENEQFF.

The rearrangement uses TRBV10-2 and TRBJ1-2; D is unclear. Germline CDR1 WSHSY, CDR2 SAAADI. The CDR3 consists of 11 residues. Deletions cut 3 bases from V and 5 bases from J, with 4 bases between. The CDR3 bases are TGCGCCAGCAGTGACGAGTATGGCTACACCTTC. It translates to CASSDEYGYTF.

There are a few counts of this clone. The chain carries TRBV9 and TRBJ1-3; 9 positions match TRBD1. V lost 3 bases and J lost 4; bases outside the gene matches: 8. Germline loops: CDR1 SGDLS, CDR2 YYNGEE. The CDR3 runs to 16 residues. CDR3 amino acids: CASSAGQGSNGNTIYF. In DNA form, the CDR3 reads TGTGCCAGCAGCGCCGGACAGGGGAGTAACGGAAACACCATATATTTT.

A single count supports this clone. J is TRBJ1-1 and V is TRBV20-1; TRBD1 matches 7 bases. This CDR3 is built from 10 residues. CDR1 and CDR2 (germline): DFQATT, SNEGSKA (reference sequence). Trimming cost V 5 bases and J 8 bases; bases outside gene matches: 2. The CDR3 DNA reads TGCAGTGCTGAGGACAGGGAAGCTTTCTTT. Translating it yields CSAEDREAFF.

The V call is TRBV10-2, the J call TRBJ2-3, with D perhaps TRBD2 (6 bases). CDR3 length: 15 residues. V lost 3 bases and J 6 bases, leaving 16 bases between the germline ends. Germline assignment: CDR1 WSHSY and CDR2 SAAADI. CDR3 coding DNA: TGCGCCAGCAGTGATCAGGGACGCGGGGAGGATACGCAGTATTTT. As protein: CASSDQGRGEDTQYF.

V is TRBV29-1 and J is TRBJ2-1, with D possibly matching TRBD1 (6 bases). The CDR3 is made up of 16 amino acids. Germline CDR1 and CDR2: SQVTM and ANQGSEA. The V end was cut by 4 bases, the J end by 1 base, with 17 bases between. Here the CDR3 reads CSVVSWGRGSYNEQFF. In DNA, the CDR3 is TGCAGCGTTGTGTCTTGGGGGCGAGGTTCCTACAATGAGCAGTTCTTC.

The chain is built from TRBV18 and TRBJ1-6, with D unresolved. The germline gives CDR1 KGHSH, CDR2 LQKENI. This CDR3 region has 15 residues. V was clipped by 2 bases and J by 12 bases, with 17 bases between them. The CDR3 loop reads CASSPSLGETEPLHF. The CDR3 DNA reads TGTGCCAGCTCACCAAGCCTGGGCGAAACGGAACCCCTCCACTTT.

This chain uses TRBV30 with TRBJ1-4; D is unresolved. This CDR3 region has 12 residues. Trimming stripped 7 bases from V and 6 bases from J, with 12 bases between. Germline CDR1 reads GTSNPN; CDR2 reads SVGIG (reference sequence). This CDR3 reads CASAGVYEKLFF. CDR3 sequence (DNA): TGTGCCTCTGCCGGGGTCTATGAAAAACTGTTTTTT.

The chain has TRBV24-1 and TRBJ2-2, with 8 nucleotides matching TRBD1. The CDR3 runs to 13 residues. V lost 9 bases, J lost 5 bases, and 4 bases stayed unmatched. CDR1 and CDR2 from the germline V gene are KGHDR and SFDVKD. CDR3 sequence reads: CATDDRGTGELFF. DNA of the CDR3: TGTGCCACCGACGACAGGGGAACCGGGGAGCTGTTTTTT.

Regarding this clone: At the DNA level, this CDR3 is encoded by other sequences in the same sample as well. The chain joins TRBV5-1 to TRBJ1-6; 11 bases line up with TRBD1. Germline trimming cut 3 bases from V and 8 bases from J; bases unmatched to any gene: 1. The CDR3 covers 14 residues. CDR1 SGHRS and CDR2 YFSETQ come from the germline V gene. The CDR3 spells CASSSGQGDSPLHF. As DNA, the CDR3 is TGCGCCAGCAGCTCGGGACAGGGGGATTCACCCCTCCACTTT.

The CDR3 bases are TGTGCCAGCTCACCACTGAGTATTTCCACTGAAGCTTTCTTT. Its translation: CASSPLSISTEAFF. The rearrangement joins TRBV18 to TRBJ1-1; D gene uncertain. CDR1 and CDR2 (germline): KGHSH, LQKENI. This CDR3 has 14 residues. V was pared by 1 base and J by 4 bases, with 10 bases between.

V usage is TRBV9 and J usage is TRBJ2-1; no clear D gene. The germline V gene has CDR1 SGDLS and CDR2 YYNGEE. The CDR3 covers 13 residues. With 0 bases removed from V and 7 bases from J, the gap between germline ends came to 8 bases. The CDR3 sequence: CASSVGPSNEQFF. The CDR3 DNA sequence: TGTGCCAGCAGCGTAGGGCCCTCGAATGAGCAGTTCTTC.

The chain combines TRBV6-5 with TRBJ1-4, with a weak D call TRBD1 (6 bases). V lost 6 bases and J 8 bases, leaving 16 bases between the germline ends. CDR3 length equals 14 residues. From germline, CDR1 is MNHEY and CDR2 SVGAGI. This chain's CDR3 is CASRRSGTSEKLFF. The CDR3 nucleotides are TGTGCCAGCAGGCGTTCCGGGACAAGCGAAAAACTGTTTTTT.

The gene calls are TRBV6-1 and TRBJ1-4; D remains ambiguous. The CDR3 has 13 residues. Looked up from germline, CDR1 is MNHNS and CDR2 is SASEGT. V was clipped by 3 bases and J by 8 bases, with 10 bases between them. The CDR3 DNA sequence: TGTGCCAGCAGTGATTTAGGAGGCGAAAAACTGTTTTTT. Its translation: CASSDLGGEKLFF.

The chain uses TRBV5-1 and TRBJ1-6; a weak D match, TRBD1 (5 bases). Trimming shortened V by 0 bases and J by 10 bases, and 11 bases separated the two germline ends. Germline V gives CDR1 SGHRS, CDR2 YFSETQ. The CDR3 has 14 residues. CDR3 sequence (DNA): TGCGCCAGCAGCTTGGGGACACAAGGATCACCCCTCCACTTT. Amino acids: CASSLGTQGSPLHF. The variable domain in full, with the rest retrieved from reference TRBV5-1 and TRBJ1-6, is KAGVTQTPRYLIKTRGQQVTLSCSPISGHRSVSWYQQTPGQGLQFLFEYFSETQRNKGNFPGRFSGRQFSNSRSEMNVSTLELGDSALYLCASSLGTQGSPLHFGNGTRLTVT.

This chain uses TRBV28 with TRBJ2-7; 10 bases are a match to TRBD1. Germline V gives CDR1 MDHEN, CDR2 SYDVKM. CDR3 size: 18 residues. V lost 5 bases, J lost 0 bases, and 13 bases stayed unmatched. The CDR3 DNA reads TGTGCCAGCAGTGCGGGGGACAGGGGTCGTAAATTCTCCTACGAGCAGTACTTC. Its protein product is CASSAGDRGRKFSYEQYF. The whole variable domain, filled in from reference TRBV28 and TRBJ2-7, reads DVKVTQSSRYLVKRTGEKVFLECVQDMDHENMFWYRQDPGLGLRLIYFSYDVKMKEKGDIPEGYSVSREKKERFSLILESASTNQTSMYLCASSAGDRGRKFSYEQYFGPGTRLTVT.